This T cell receptor beta chain appears in the sequencing data of a study of blood T cell repertoires in COVID-19. Study summary: Sites in the United States, Italy and Spain provided acute and convalescent COVID-19 samples. From T cells, B-cell-depleted T cells, or PBMCs came the material, which was cDNA or gDNA.

The authors' processing: Estimates of nucleated cell counts were drawn from the amplification of reference gene primers. Some clones are missing from TCRdb's copy, which holds only in-frame ones; the method was immunoSEQ multiplex PCR. Clone size and V and J calls were adopted from that table, with D and trimming inferred from the DNA. The data hold roughly 220,000 clones, with approximately 80% observed a single time. The CDR3 runs to 14 residues. Trimming removed 4 bases from V and 1 base from J, with 11 bases in between. Germline assignment: CDR1 SGHRS and CDR2 YFSETQ. This TCR was recovered from a middle-aged man who had recovered from COVID-19. The specimen sequenced was PBMCs or T cells enriched from blood (not recorded which). The J gene is TRBJ1-1, the V gene TRBV5-1, with D tentatively TRBD1 (5 bases). CDR3 coding DNA: TGCGCCAGCAGCGCTCAAACAGGGAACACTGAAGCTTTCTTT. Amino acids: CASSAQTGNTEAFF.